The source of this T cell receptor beta chain is a study of identical twins. The study, taken as a whole, reports: For out-of-frame beta sequences, excess twin sharing was weaker.

Healthy Caucasians, and only they, were the donors. This clonotype was observed a handful of times. Its antigen is currently unknown. Via MiXCR, TCRdb re-called the 5' RACE reads, giving one row per CDR3 protein. The sample consists of about 530,000 distinct CDR3 sequences, approximately 14% of them appearing once. V was pared by 6 bases and J by 2 bases, with 6 bases between. CDR1 and CDR2 from the germline V gene are ENHRY and SYGVKD. The CDR3 consists of 12 residues. This sample also belongs to another study, concerning yellow fever vaccine responses in identical twins. That source notes: The T cell response to vaccination in identical twins was reportedly partly convergent and partly personalized.

Source material: CD4+ T cells sorted from blood. V gene TRBV10-3 combines with J gene TRBJ2-3; the D call may be TRBD1 or TRBD2 (5 bases each). The source is a young woman in good health. CDR3 bases: TGTGCCATCAGGGGGGTCACAGATACGCAGTATTTT. Translating it yields CAIRGVTDTQYF.